This T cell receptor (beta chain) was sequenced in a study of patients and donors after allogeneic stem cell transplantation. TCRdb reprocessed the RT-PCR reads via MiXCR and lists one record per CDR3 protein. The sample holds about 89,000 distinct CDR3 sequences, around 49% seen once. Trimming removed 3 bases from V and 0 bases from J, with 11 bases in between. The CDR3 contains 16 residues. V and J are TRBV12-3 or TRBV12-4 and TRBJ2-2; no clear D gene. Source material: blood, either unsorted or a sorted T cell fraction (not recorded which). This sequence was found in a human donor who was either an allogeneic HSCT recipient or a stem cell or donor lymphocyte infusion donor (not recorded which). It is not recorded whose cells these are; they may come from a transplant donor. The CDR3 nucleotides read TGTGCCAGCAGTTTTGATGGCTCGACGAACACCGGGGAGCTGTTTTTT. Encoded protein: CASSFDGSTNTGELFF.